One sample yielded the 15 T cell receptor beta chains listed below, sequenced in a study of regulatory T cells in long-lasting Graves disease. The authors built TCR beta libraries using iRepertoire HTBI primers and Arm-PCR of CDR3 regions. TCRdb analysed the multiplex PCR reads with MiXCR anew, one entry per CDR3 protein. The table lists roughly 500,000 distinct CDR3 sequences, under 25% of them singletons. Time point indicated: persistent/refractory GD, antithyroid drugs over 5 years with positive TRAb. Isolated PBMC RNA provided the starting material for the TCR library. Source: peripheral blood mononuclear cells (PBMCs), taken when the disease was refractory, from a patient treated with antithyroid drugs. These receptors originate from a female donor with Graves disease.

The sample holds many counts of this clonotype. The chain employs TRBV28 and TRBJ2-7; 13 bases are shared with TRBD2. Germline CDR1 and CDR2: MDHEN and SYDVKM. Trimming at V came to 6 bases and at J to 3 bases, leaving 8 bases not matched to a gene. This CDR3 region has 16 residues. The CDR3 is CASSDLLAGGHYEQYF. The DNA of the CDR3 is TGTGCCAGCAGCGACCTACTAGCGGGAGGGCACTACGAGCAGTACTTC.

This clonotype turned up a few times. Written as DNA, the CDR3 is TGCGCCAGCAGCTTGGATGTCAGGGTTGGAGAAAACGATAATCGGACCTACGAGCAGTACTTC. It yields the protein CASSLDVRVGENDNRTYEQYF. The chain links TRBV5-1 to TRBJ2-7; possible D gene TRBD1, 5 bases. Trimming stripped 0 bases from V and 2 bases from J, with 30 bases between. The CDR3 runs 21 residues. Per germline, CDR1 SGHRS and CDR2 YFSETQ.

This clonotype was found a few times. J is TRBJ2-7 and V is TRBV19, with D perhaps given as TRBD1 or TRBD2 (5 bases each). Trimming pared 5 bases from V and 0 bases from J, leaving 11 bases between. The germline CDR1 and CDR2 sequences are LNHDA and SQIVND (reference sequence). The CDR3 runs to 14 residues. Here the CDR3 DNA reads TGTGCCAGTAGTTTTGGGGACGGCTCCTACGAGCAGTACTTC. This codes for CASSFGDGSYEQYF.

DNA of the CDR3: TGCGCCAGCAGCATTCCTAACTACGAGCAGTACTTC. It specifies CASSIPNYEQYF. This chain joins TRBV5-1 and TRBJ2-7; D remains ambiguous. This CDR3 has 12 residues. CDR1 and CDR2 from the germline V gene are SGHRS and YFSETQ. V was trimmed by 4 bases and J by 3 bases, leaving 8 bases between them.

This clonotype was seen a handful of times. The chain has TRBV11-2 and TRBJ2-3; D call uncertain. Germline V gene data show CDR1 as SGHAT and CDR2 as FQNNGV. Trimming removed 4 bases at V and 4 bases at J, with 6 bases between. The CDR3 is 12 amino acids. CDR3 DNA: TGTGCCAGCAGCTCCAAACCAGATACGCAGTATTTT. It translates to CASSSKPDTQYF.

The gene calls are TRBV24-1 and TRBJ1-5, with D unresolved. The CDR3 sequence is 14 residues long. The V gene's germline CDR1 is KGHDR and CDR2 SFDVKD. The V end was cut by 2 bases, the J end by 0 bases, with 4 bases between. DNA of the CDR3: TGTGCCACCAGTGATTCCGATAGCAATCAGCCCCAGCATTTT. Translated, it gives CATSDSDSNQPQHF.

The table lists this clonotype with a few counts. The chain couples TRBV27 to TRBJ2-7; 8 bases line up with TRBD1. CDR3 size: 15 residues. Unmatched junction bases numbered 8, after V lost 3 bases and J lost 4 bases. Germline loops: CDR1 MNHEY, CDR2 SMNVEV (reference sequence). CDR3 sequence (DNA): TGTGCCAGCAGTTTCGTCGGCAGGGGGCTTTACGAGCAGTACTTC. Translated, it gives CASSFVGRGLYEQYF.

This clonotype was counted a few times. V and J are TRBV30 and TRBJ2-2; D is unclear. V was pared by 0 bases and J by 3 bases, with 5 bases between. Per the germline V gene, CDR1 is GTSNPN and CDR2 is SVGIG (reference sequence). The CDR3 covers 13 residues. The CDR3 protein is CAWSVLDTGELFF. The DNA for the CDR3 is TGTGCCTGGAGTGTACTGGACACCGGGGAGCTGTTTTTT.

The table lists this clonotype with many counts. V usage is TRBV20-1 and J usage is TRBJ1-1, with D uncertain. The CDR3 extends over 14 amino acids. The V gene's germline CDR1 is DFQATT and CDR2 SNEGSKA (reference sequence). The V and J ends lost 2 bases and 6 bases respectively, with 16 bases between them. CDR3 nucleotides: TGCAGTGCTAGACCCGCGTCTAACCTGCCTGAAGCTTTCTTT. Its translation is CSARPASNLPEAFF.

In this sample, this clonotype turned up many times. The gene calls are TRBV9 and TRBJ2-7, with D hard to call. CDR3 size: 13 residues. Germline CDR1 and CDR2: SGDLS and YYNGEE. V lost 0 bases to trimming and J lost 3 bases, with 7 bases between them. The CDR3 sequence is CASSVANSYEQYF. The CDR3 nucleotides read TGTGCCAGCAGCGTAGCTAACAGCTACGAGCAGTACTTC.

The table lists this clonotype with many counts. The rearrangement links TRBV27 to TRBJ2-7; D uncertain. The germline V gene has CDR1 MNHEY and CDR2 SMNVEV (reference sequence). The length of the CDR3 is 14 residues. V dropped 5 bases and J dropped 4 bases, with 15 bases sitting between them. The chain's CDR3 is CASSARTSTYEQYF. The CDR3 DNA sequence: TGTGCCAGCAGTGCGCGGACGAGCACTTACGAGCAGTACTTC.

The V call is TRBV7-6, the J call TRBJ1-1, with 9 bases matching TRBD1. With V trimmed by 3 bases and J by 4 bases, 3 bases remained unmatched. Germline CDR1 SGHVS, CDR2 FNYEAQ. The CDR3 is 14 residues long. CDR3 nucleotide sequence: TGTGCCAGCAGCTTGAAGACAGGGGGCACTGAAGCTTTCTTT. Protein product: CASSLKTGGTEAFF.

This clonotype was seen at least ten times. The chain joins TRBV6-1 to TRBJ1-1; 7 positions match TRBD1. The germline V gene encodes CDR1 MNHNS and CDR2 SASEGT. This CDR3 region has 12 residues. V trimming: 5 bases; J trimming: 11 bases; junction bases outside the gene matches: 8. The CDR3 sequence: CASSPADRAAFF. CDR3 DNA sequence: TGTGCCAGCAGTCCGGCCGACAGGGCTGCTTTCTTT.

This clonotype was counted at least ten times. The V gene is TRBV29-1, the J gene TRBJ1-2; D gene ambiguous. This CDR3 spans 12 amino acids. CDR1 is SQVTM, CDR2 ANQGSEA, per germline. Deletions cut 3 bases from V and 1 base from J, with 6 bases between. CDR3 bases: TGCAGCGTTGACAGCCTTAACTATGGCTACACCTTC. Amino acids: CSVDSLNYGYTF. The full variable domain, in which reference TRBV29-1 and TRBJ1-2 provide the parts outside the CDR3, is SAVISQKPSRDICQRGTSLTIQCQVDSQVTMMFWYRQQPGQSLTLIATANQGSEATYESGFVIDKFPISRPNLTFSTLTVSNMSPEDSSIYLCSVDSLNYGYTFGSGTRLTVV.

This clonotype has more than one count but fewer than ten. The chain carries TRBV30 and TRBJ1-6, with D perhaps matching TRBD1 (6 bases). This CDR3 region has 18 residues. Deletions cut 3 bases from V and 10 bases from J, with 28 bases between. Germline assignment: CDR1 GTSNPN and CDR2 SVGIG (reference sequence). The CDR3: CAWRIQASRGRRSSPLHF. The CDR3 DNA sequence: TGTGCCTGGAGGATCCAGGCCTCCAGGGGCCGACGGAGCTCACCCCTCCACTTT.